The 26 T cell receptor beta chains listed next were all sequenced from one sample in a study of regulatory T cells in long-lasting Graves disease. TCR beta libraries were built with iRepertoire HTBI primers and Arm-PCR of CDR3 regions. One entry per CDR3 protein results from TCRdb running MiXCR on the multiplex PCR reads. Of roughly 610,000 distinct CDR3 sequences in the sample, about 16% were seen once. Time point specified: newly diagnosed GD, antithyroid drugs for less than 3 months. Extracted PBMC RNA gave rise to the TCR library. These data were likewise used in another study, on T cells in Graves' hyperthyroidism and ophthalmopathy.

The input for sequencing was peripheral blood mononuclear cells (PBMCs), taken at new diagnosis, from a patient treated with antithyroid drugs. The source is a woman aged 25 to 45 with Graves disease.

This clonotype appeared many times. The rearrangement uses TRBV29-1 and TRBJ2-7; no firm D call. From germline, CDR1 is SQVTM and CDR2 ANQGSEA. V lost 7 bases and J lost 5, with 15 bases in between. This CDR3 is built from 12 residues. Written as DNA, the CDR3 is TGCAGCGCTCGGGCCGATAAGCACGAGCAGTACTTC. Amino acid sequence: CSARADKHEQYF.

This clonotype was detected a few times. The chain carries TRBV18 and TRBJ1-1; a weak D match, TRBD1 (6 bases). CDR3 size: 15 residues. Germline V gives CDR1 KGHSH, CDR2 LQKENI. V lost 3 bases and J lost 0, with 11 bases in between. CDR3 DNA: TGTGCCAGCTCACCCCAGGGGCATTTGAACACTGAAGCTTTCTTT. It yields the protein CASSPQGHLNTEAFF. The whole variable domain, remainder taken from reference TRBV18 and TRBJ1-1, is NAGVMQNPRHLVRRRGQEARLRCSPMKGHSHVYWYRQLPEEGLKFMVYLQKENIIDESGMPKERFSAEFPKEGPSILRIQQVVRGDSAAYFCASSPQGHLNTEAFFGQGTRLTVV.

The sample holds many counts of this clonotype. CDR3 coding DNA: TGTGCCAGCAGCCCCACAGGGGAGGTGGGTCAGCCCCAGCATTTT. Its translation is CASSPTGEVGQPQHF. The chain combines TRBV12-3 or TRBV12-4 with TRBJ1-5; 7 nucleotides match TRBD1. Germline trimming cut 6 bases from V and 6 bases from J; bases unmatched to any gene: 11. This CDR3 is built from 15 residues.

In this sample, this clonotype turned up many times. J is TRBJ1-4 and V is TRBV28; D unclear. The length of the CDR3 is 15 residues. Per germline, CDR1 MDHEN and CDR2 SYDVKM. V lost 3 bases and J 2 bases, leaving 10 bases between the germline ends. The CDR3 nucleotides read TGTGCCAGCAGTTTCCTGAGAGAGACTAATGAAAAACTGTTTTTT. Translating it yields CASSFLRETNEKLFF.

The table lists this clonotype with many counts. This chain connects TRBV20-1 to TRBJ1-6; 7 nucleotides align to TRBD1. The germline CDR1 and CDR2 sequences are DFQATT and SNEGSKA (reference sequence). The V segment lost 1 base and the J segment 7 bases; nucleotides outside the gene matches: 10. This CDR3 spans 16 amino acids. CDR3 DNA sequence: TGCAGTGCTAGAGTCCTTACCACAGGGGACAATTCACCCCTCCACTTT. Encoded protein: CSARVLTTGDNSPLHF.

There are many counts of this clonotype. The genes are TRBV20-1 and TRBJ2-7; TRBD1 or TRBD2 may be the D gene (5 bases each). CDR1 DFQATT and CDR2 SNEGSKA come from the germline V gene (reference sequence). The V gene lost 1 base and the J gene lost 6 bases, with 13 bases spanning the gap. The CDR3 loop spans 13 amino acids. CDR3 residues: CSARGGGEGEQYF. In DNA, the CDR3 is TGCAGTGCTAGAGGTGGGGGAGAGGGCGAGCAGTACTTC.

This clonotype showed up just a few times. Just one base apart from a much larger clone, this may be a read error. The V gene is TRBV24-1, the J gene TRBJ2-5; D gene ambiguous. Germline assignment: CDR1 KGHDR and CDR2 SFDVKD. CDR3 length: 11 residues. V gave up 9 bases and J gave up 3 bases, with 7 bases separating them. This CDR3 reads CATGLKETQYF. CDR3 in DNA: TGTGCCACCGGTTTGAAAGAGACCCAGTACTTC.

This clonotype was recorded at least ten times. The chain combines TRBV28 with TRBJ2-5, with D perhaps TRBD1 (6 bases). Trimming pared 5 bases from V and 5 bases from J, leaving 12 bases between. Germline lookup yields CDR1 MDHEN and CDR2 SYDVKM. CDR3 length: 13 amino acids. The CDR3 loop reads CASSGQLWETQYF. CDR3 bases: TGTGCCAGCAGTGGACAGCTCTGGGAGACCCAGTACTTC.

This clonotype was recorded many times. This sequence joins TRBV2 and TRBJ1-5; D uncertain. Trimming removed 6 bases at V and 6 bases at J, with 9 bases between. The CDR3 runs to 12 residues. Germline V lookup: CDR1 SNHLY, CDR2 FYNNEI. The CDR3, as DNA: TGTGCCAGCAGCGGCCCAGGTCAGCCCCAGCATTTT. Translating gives CASSGPGQPQHF. The full variable domain, in which reference TRBV2 and TRBJ1-5 provide the parts outside the CDR3, is EPEVTQTPSHQVTQMGQEVILRCVPISNHLYFYWYRQILGQKVEFLVSFYNNEISEKSEIFDDQFSVERPDGSNFTLKIRSTKLEDSAMYFCASSGPGQPQHFGDGTRLSIL.

This clonotype appeared many times. This rearrangement joins TRBV2 to TRBJ2-7, with D perhaps TRBD1 (5 bases). Looked up from germline, CDR1 is SNHLY and CDR2 is FYNNEI. Trimming shortened V by 0 bases and J by 1 base, and 10 bases separated the two germline ends. This CDR3 is built from 15 residues. The CDR3 DNA follows: TGTGCCAGCAGTGAAGCGCTTGACAGTTCCTACGAGCAGTACTTC. It translates to CASSEALDSSYEQYF.

Worth noting for this clonotype: A clone one base away is much larger, so this may be a read error. The genes are TRBV5-6 and TRBJ1-4, with D unclear. CDR1 is SGHDT, CDR2 YYEEEE, per germline. This CDR3 has 15 amino acids. The DNA of the CDR3 is TGTGCCAGCAGCGGCGAGAAGAGGTCTAATGAAGAACTGTTTTTT. It specifies CASSGEKRSNEELFF.

This clonotype was picked up many times. The V and J genes are TRBV12-3 or TRBV12-4 and TRBJ2-2, with a weak D call TRBD1 (6 bases). The V end lost 3 bases, the J end lost 2 bases, and 10 bases lay between the germline ends. This CDR3 has 15 residues. The CDR3 bases are TGTGCCAGCAGTTTTGGGACAACTAACACCGGGGAGCTGTTTTTT. The encoded protein is CASSFGTTNTGELFF.

In this sample, this clonotype turned up many times. The chain uses TRBV5-1 and TRBJ2-3; D not resolved. V was cut by 3 bases and J by 2 bases, with 10 bases left in between. The CDR3 is 14 residues long. Germline CDR1 and CDR2: SGHRS and YFSETQ. The CDR3 DNA reads as TGCGCCAGCAGCTCAGGACGGAACACAGATACGCAGTATTTT. Translating gives CASSSGRNTDTQYF.

The chain employs TRBV7-9 and TRBJ2-2; D remains ambiguous. The germline gives CDR1 SEHNR, CDR2 FQNEAQ (reference sequence). The CDR3 is 15 residues long. The ends were cut back, 1 base at V and 0 bases at J, with 6 bases in the middle. The CDR3 protein is CASSLGNANTGELFF. CDR3 DNA: TGTGCCAGCAGCTTAGGAAATGCGAACACCGGGGAGCTGTTTTTT.

This clonotype was seen only a few times. The rearrangement links TRBV11-1 to TRBJ2-1; no reliable D call. Germline V gene lookup returns CDR1 SGHAT and CDR2 FQDESV (reference sequence). The CDR3 runs to 13 residues. Trimming cost V 5 bases and J 8 bases, with 13 bases left between them. The CDR3 region is CASSPPARYEQFF. CDR3 coding DNA: TGTGCCAGCAGCCCCCCGGCCCGTTATGAGCAGTTCTTC.

This clonotype was recorded many times. The chain's CDR3 is CASKGRGKLFF. The CDR3 DNA reads as TGTGCCAGCAAGGGGAGGGGAAAACTGTTTTTT. The rearrangement joins TRBV12-3 or TRBV12-4 to TRBJ1-4, with D possibly matching TRBD1 (5 bases). This CDR3 spans 11 amino acids. V was pared by 7 bases and J by 10 bases, with 10 bases between.

A remark on this clonotype: A much larger clone is a single base away; this may be a read error. This chain connects TRBV7-2 to TRBJ1-1; D call uncertain. The germline V gene encodes CDR1 SGHTA and CDR2 FQGNSA. CDR3 length: 14 residues. The CDR3 nucleotides read TGTGCCAGCAGCCGTGTAGTTACGAACACTGAAGCTTCCTTT. This codes for CASSRVVTNTEASF.

The table lists this clonotype with a few counts. V usage is TRBV28 and J usage is TRBJ2-1; a possible D gene is TRBD2 (5 bases). V was pared by 5 bases and J by 8 bases, with 19 bases between. The CDR3 consists of 15 residues. Germline CDR1 MDHEN, CDR2 SYDVKM. In nucleotides, the CDR3 is TGTGCCAGCAGTCCCTCGAGGGTAGCTGGGTATGAGCAGTTCTTC. It encodes CASSPSRVAGYEQFF.

This clonotype has at least ten counts. This chain's CDR3 is CASSYRPVRGYEQYF. The CDR3 nucleotides are TGTGCCAGCAGTTACCGGCCAGTCCGTGGTTACGAGCAGTACTTC. The chain recombines TRBV6-9 with TRBJ2-7; D is uncertain. The germline CDR1 and CDR2 sequences are MNHGY and SVAAGI. V was pared by 3 bases and J by 4 bases, with 16 bases between. This CDR3 has 15 amino acids.

This clonotype appeared many times. This chain links TRBV7-9 with TRBJ2-5, with D uncertain. Trimming removed 6 bases from V and 0 bases from J, with 5 bases in between. The CDR3 length is 12 residues. Germline V gene lookup returns CDR1 SEHNR and CDR2 FQNEAQ (reference sequence). CDR3 DNA: TGTGCCAGCAGGGCTTACCAAGAGACCCAGTACTTC. Its protein product is CASRAYQETQYF.

Concerning this clonotype itself: A much larger clonotype is one base distant, so this may be a read error. The V and J genes are TRBV12-3 or TRBV12-4 and TRBJ1-4, with unresolved D. V lost 4 bases and J lost 8, with 14 bases in between. The CDR3 is 14 residues long. The CDR3 spells CASSYSVSGEKLFF. The DNA of the CDR3 is TGTGCCAGCAGTTACTCCGTCTCTGGCGAAAAACTGTTTTTT.

There are a few counts of this clonotype. The rearrangement joins TRBV7-2 to TRBJ1-1; possible D gene TRBD1, 5 bases. V was pared by 5 bases and J by 7 bases, with 14 bases between. From germline, CDR1 is SGHTA and CDR2 FQGNSA. This CDR3 spans 13 amino acids. CDR3 in DNA: TGTGCCAGCAGCCAAGAGGGGCTGGATGAAGCTTTCTTT. Its protein is CASSQEGLDEAFF. The entire variable domain, with the rest obtained from reference TRBV7-2 and TRBJ1-1, is as follows: GAGVSQSPSNKVTEKGKDVELRCDPISGHTALYWYRQSLGQGLEFLIYFQGNSAPDKSGLPSDRFSAERTGGSVSTLTIQRTQQEDSAVYLCASSQEGLDEAFFGQGTRLTVV.

This clonotype was observed a few times. This sequence joins TRBV27 and TRBJ2-1; possible D gene TRBD1, 6 bases. The J call may be wrong; the DNA end is better matched by TRBJ2-5. The length of the CDR3 is 14 residues. The germline CDR1 and CDR2 sequences are MNHEY and SMNVEV (reference sequence). As DNA, the CDR3 is TGTGCCAGCCGGGACATCTCTTTGGTCGAGACCCAGTACTTC. Translation: CASRDISLVETQYF.

This clonotype has just a few counts. The chain has TRBV7-3 and TRBJ1-1; TRBD1 matches 7 bases. Per germline, CDR1 SGHTA and CDR2 FQGTGA. Trimming cost V 4 bases and J 2 bases; bases outside gene matches: 4. The CDR3 length is 14 residues. CDR3 bases: TGTGCCAGCAGCTCGGGACAGATAAACACTGAAGCTTTCTTT. This gives the protein CASSSGQINTEAFF.

There are many counts of this clonotype. The chain combines TRBV7-6 with TRBJ2-1, with no clear D. Germline assignment: CDR1 SGHVS and CDR2 FNYEAQ. V gave up 0 bases and J gave up 6 bases, with 6 bases separating them. This CDR3 is built from 13 residues. CDR3 DNA: TGTGCCAGCAGCTTAGCTCATAGCAATGAGCAGTTCTTC. Encoded protein: CASSLAHSNEQFF.

This clonotype was seen more than once but under ten times. The rearrangement joins TRBV28 to TRBJ2-7; D unresolved. The ends were cut back, 10 bases at V and 10 bases at J, with 23 bases in the middle. Germline CDR1 reads MDHEN; CDR2 reads SYDVKM. This CDR3 spans 13 amino acids. The CDR3 DNA reads TGTGCCACCCTCCCTACCACGACCGCTAGACAGTACTTC. The encoded protein is CATLPTTTARQYF.